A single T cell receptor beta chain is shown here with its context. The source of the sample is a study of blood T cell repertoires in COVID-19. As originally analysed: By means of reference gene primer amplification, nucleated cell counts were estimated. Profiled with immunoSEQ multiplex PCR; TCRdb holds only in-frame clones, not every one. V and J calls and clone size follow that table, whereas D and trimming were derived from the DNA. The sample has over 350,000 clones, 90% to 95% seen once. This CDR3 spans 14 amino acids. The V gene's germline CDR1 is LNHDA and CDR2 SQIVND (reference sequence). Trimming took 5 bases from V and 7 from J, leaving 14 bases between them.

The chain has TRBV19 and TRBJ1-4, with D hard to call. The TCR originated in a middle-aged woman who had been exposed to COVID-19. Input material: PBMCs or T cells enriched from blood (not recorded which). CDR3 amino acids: CASSESTGSEKLFF. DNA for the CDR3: TGTGCCAGTAGTGAATCCACCGGTAGTGAAAAACTGTTTTTT.